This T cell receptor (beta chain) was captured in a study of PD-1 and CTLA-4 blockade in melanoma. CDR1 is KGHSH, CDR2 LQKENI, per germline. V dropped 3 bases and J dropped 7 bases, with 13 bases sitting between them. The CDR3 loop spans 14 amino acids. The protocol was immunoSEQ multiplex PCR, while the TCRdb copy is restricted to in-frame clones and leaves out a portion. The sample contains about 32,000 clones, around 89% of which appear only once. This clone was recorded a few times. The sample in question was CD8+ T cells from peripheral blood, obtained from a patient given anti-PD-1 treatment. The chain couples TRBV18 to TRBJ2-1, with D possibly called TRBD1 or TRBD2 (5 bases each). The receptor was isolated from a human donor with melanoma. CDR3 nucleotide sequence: TGTGCCAGCTCACCCCAGGGAGACCCGAATGAGCAGTTCTTC. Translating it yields CASSPQGDPNEQFF.